The clone carrying this TCR beta chain was seen only a few times. Germline V lookup: CDR1 SQVTM, CDR2 ANQGSEA. The CDR3 totals 12 residues. Trimming removed 6 bases from V and 4 bases from J, with 12 bases in between. These data originate in a study of response to subunit inactivated influenza vaccine. TCRdb reanalysed the RT-PCR reads using MiXCR and keeps one entry per CDR3 protein. The table lists approximately 680,000 distinct CDR3 sequences, approximately 15% of them singletons. V is TRBV29-1 and J is TRBJ1-2; possibly TRBD1 for D (5 bases). The sample was PBMCs from blood, taken 11 to 12 days after vaccination. This TCR was sampled from a man aged 45-60 years who received an inactivated influenza vaccine. DNA of the CDR3: TGCAGCGTCGGGGACCGAACCTATGGCTACACCTTC. Translation gives CSVGDRTYGYTF.